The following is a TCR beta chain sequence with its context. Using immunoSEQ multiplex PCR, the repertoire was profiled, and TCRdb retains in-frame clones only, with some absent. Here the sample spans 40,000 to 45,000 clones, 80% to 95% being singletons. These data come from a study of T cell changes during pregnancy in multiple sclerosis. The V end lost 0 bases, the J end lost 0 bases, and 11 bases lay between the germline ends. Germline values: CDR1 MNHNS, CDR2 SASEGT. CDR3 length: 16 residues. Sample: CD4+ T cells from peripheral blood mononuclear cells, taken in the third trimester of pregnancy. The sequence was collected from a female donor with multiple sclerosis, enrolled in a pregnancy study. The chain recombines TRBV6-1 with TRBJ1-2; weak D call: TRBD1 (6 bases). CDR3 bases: TGTGCCAGCAGTGAAGCGAACAGGGCGGCTAACTATGGCTACACCTTC. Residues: CASSEANRAANYGYTF.